This T cell receptor beta chain was sequenced for a study of T cells expressing NK-cell markers. Looking at the study overall: From sorted CD3+CD56+NKG2C+, CD3+CD56+NKG2C- and CD3+CD56-NKG2C+ T cells came the TCR beta repertoires. The study, taken as a whole, reports: HCMV specificity of the expanded NKG2C+ T cell clones was not established.

The germline gives CDR1 MNHEY, CDR2 SVGAGI. The CDR3 runs 16 residues. Concerning this clonotype itself: Its antigen is not known.

The TCR beta cDNA came from 5'RACE template switching with UMIs. TCRdb reanalyzed the 5' RACE reads, giving one entry per CDR3 protein sequence and no DNA. The sample holds about 540,000 distinct CDR3 sequences. The V gene is TRBV6-5, the J gene TRBJ2-3; the D call of TRBD1 rests on TCRdb alone, since no DNA is present to check it. This TCR derives from a man aged 18 to 30 in good health. Sequenced: blood T cells: a sorted CD56 or NKG2C T cell subset, CD4+ or CD8+ T cells, or bulk PBMC T cells (not recorded which). CDR3 sequence: CASRNLTGATTDTQYF.